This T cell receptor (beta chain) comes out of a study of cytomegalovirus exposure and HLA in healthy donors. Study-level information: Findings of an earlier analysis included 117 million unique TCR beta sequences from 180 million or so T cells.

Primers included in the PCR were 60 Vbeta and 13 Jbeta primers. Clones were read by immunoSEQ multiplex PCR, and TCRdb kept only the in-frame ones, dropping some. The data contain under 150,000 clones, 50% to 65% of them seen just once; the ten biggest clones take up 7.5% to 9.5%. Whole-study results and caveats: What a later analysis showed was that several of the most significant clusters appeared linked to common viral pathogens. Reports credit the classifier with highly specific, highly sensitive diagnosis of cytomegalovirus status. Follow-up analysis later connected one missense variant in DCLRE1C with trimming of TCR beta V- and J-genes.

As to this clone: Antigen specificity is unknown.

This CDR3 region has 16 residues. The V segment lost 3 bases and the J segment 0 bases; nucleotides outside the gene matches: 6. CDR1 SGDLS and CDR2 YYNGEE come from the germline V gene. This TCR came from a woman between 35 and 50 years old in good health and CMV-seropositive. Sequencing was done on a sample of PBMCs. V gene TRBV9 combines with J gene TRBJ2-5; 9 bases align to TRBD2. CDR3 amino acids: CASSGGLAGNQETQYF. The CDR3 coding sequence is TGTGCCAGCAGCGGGGGGCTAGCGGGGAACCAAGAGACCCAGTACTTC. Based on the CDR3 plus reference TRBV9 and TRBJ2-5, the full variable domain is DSGVTQTPKHLITATGQRVTLRCSPRSGDLSVYWYQQSLDQGLQFLIQYYNGEERAKGNILERFSAQQFPDLHSELNLSSLELGDSALYFCASSGGLAGNQETQYFGPGTRLLVL.